Each of the 15 T cell receptor beta chains below was sequenced from the same sample in a study of T cells in Graves' hyperthyroidism and ophthalmopathy (dated by TCRdb to the late 2010s). Library preparation was by multiplex PCR. Reads for this sample came from an Illumina HiSeq 2000. Amplification of TCR beta CDR3 regions was carried out from RNA transcripts. The TCR CDR3 was subjected to a first round of RT-PCR using the HTBI primer set and the Qiagen OneStep RT-PCR kit. The public sequencing data were trimmed at Q25 with fastp and processed into clonotypes with MiXCR by TCRdb, which kept only in-frame beta chains. Rows are unified per CDR3 protein, each entry keeping the most common DNA and genes. The table for this sample lists hundreds of thousands of distinct CDR3 sequences; approximately 15% of them were counted only once. The ten largest clonotypes hold around 24% of the sample. The sequencing input was blood. These receptors were obtained from a woman in her thirties with Graves' hyperthyroidism.

This clonotype was detected many times. The J gene is TRBJ1-2, the V gene TRBV6-5, with 7 bases lining up with TRBD1. V was pared by 0 bases and J by 8 bases, with 6 bases of the junction left unmatched. The CDR3 contains 14 residues. CDR1 and CDR2 (germline): MNHEY, SVGAGI. The CDR3: CASSYSEGQRGYTF. The CDR3 DNA reads TGTGCCAGCAGTTACTCGGAGGGACAGAGGGGCTACACCTTC.

At least ten counts were recorded for this clonotype. The chain is built from TRBV10-3 and TRBJ1-3, with D tentatively TRBD1 (6 bases). The CDR3 length is 14 residues. The ends were cut back, 8 bases at V and 0 bases at J, with 11 bases in the middle. CDR1 is ENHRY, CDR2 SYGVKD, per germline. The CDR3 bases are TGTGCCATCGGGGGCGGGTACTCTGGAAACACCATATATTTT. Amino acids: CAIGGGYSGNTIYF.

Worth noting for this clonotype: At one end the junction does not follow the germline gene, possibly because of a read error. The rearrangement links TRBV12-3 or TRBV12-4 to TRBJ2-1; 9 bases align to TRBD2. This CDR3 comprises 16 residues. For the CDR3, the DNA is TGTGCCAGCAGTTTATCAAGGACTAGCGTTCCCAATGATCAGTTCTTC. It yields the protein CASSLSRTSVPNDQFF.

About this clonotype itself: Just one base apart from a much larger clone, this may be a read error. The gene calls are TRBV11-2 and TRBJ2-1; D not certain. Germline V gene data show CDR1 as SGHAT and CDR2 as FQNNGV. The CDR3 is 14 residues long. V lost 1 base and J lost 6, with 10 bases in between. CDR3 in amino acids: CASSLGAGGNEQFF. The CDR3 DNA is TGTGCCAGCAGCTTAGGTGCCGGTGGCAATGAGCAGTTCTTC.

This clonotype occurred many times. V is TRBV11-2 and J is TRBJ2-7; 7 nucleotides align to TRBD1. This CDR3 is built from 15 residues. V was clipped by 3 bases and J by 0 bases; unmatched bases: 5. CDR1 is SGHAT and CDR2 is FQNNGV in the germline V gene. In DNA, the CDR3 is TGTGCCAGCAGCTTGAGGGGGCGCATCTCCTACGAGCAGTACTTC. This translates into CASSLRGRISYEQYF.

This clonotype has only a few counts. The CDR3 nucleotides read TGTGCCTGGACGCTGGACAATGAGCAGTTCTTC. As protein: CAWTLDNEQFF. The V call is TRBV30, the J call TRBJ2-1, with D unresolved. CDR3 length: 11 amino acids. Trimming left V 4 bases short and J 5 bases short, with 6 bases between. CDR1 GTSNPN and CDR2 SVGIG come from the germline V gene (reference sequence).

This clonotype was counted ten times or more. The J gene is TRBJ2-1, the V gene TRBV2; D is perhaps TRBD1 (5 bases). There are 13 residues in the CDR3. Trimming left V 4 bases short and J 8 bases short, with 12 bases between. The V gene's germline CDR1 is SNHLY and CDR2 FYNNEI. Here the CDR3 reads CASSGGQGHEQFF. CDR3 sequence (DNA): TGTGCCAGCAGTGGCGGTCAGGGCCATGAGCAGTTCTTC.

In this sample, this clonotype turned up many times. This chain links TRBV6-1 with TRBJ1-1, with D unresolved. V was clipped by 5 bases and J by 4 bases, with 14 bases between them. From germline, CDR1 is MNHNS and CDR2 SASEGT. This CDR3 spans 14 amino acids. The CDR3 reads CASSPRFIGTEAFF. The CDR3 coding sequence is TGTGCCAGCAGTCCCCGTTTTATTGGCACTGAAGCTTTCTTT.

This clonotype was counted many times. The V call is TRBV20-1, the J call TRBJ1-2, with TRBD1 as a possible D gene (6 bases). In germline, CDR1 is DFQATT, CDR2 SNEGSKA (reference sequence). V lost 6 bases to trimming and J lost 1 base, with 9 bases between them. This CDR3 has 12 amino acids. CDR3 in amino acids: CSAPRGNYGYTF. The CDR3 bases are TGCAGTGCCCCCAGGGGTAACTATGGCTACACCTTC.

The rearrangement links TRBV5-4 to TRBJ2-5, with 11 bases fitting TRBD2. V trimming: 4 bases; J trimming: 7 bases; junction bases outside the gene matches: 9. This CDR3 region has 15 residues. Per the germline V gene, CDR1 is SGHNT and CDR2 is YYREEE (reference sequence). The CDR3: CASSPLGGLAVTQYF. The CDR3 bases are TGTGCCAGCAGCCCTTTAGGGGGACTAGCGGTGACCCAGTACTTC.

This clonotype was seen more than once but under ten times. This sequence joins TRBV2 and TRBJ1-3, with unresolved D. This CDR3 contains 15 residues. Trimming took off 3 bases at V and 0 bases at J, with 9 bases between the two ends. CDR1 is SNHLY and CDR2 is FYNNEI in the germline V gene. The CDR3 DNA reads as TGTGCCAGCAGTGACGGATGGAGCTCTGGAAACACCATATATTTT. This codes for CASSDGWSSGNTIYF.

With respect to this clonotype: This clone may be a read error of a much larger clone one base away. The rearrangement joins TRBV3-1 to TRBJ1-1; D is perhaps TRBD1 (5 bases). CDR1 is LGHDT, CDR2 YNNKEL, per germline (reference sequence). The CDR3 extends over 18 amino acids. The CDR3 here is CASSQEVGPNVVNTEAYF. The CDR3 region has the DNA TGTGCCAGCAGCCAAGAAGTGGGACCTAACGTCGTGAACACTGAAGCTTACTTT.

Ten or more counts support this clonotype. The V call is TRBV6-2 or TRBV6-3, the J call TRBJ2-3, with D possibly matching TRBD2 (6 bases). Trimming cost V 5 bases and J 4 bases, with 13 bases left between them. The germline V gene has CDR1 MNHEY and CDR2 SVGEGT. This CDR3 has 14 residues. CDR3 nucleotide sequence: TGTGCCAGCAGTGCGGGACCAGCACCAGATACGCAGTATTTT. Its protein is CASSAGPAPDTQYF.

This clonotype was picked up many times. The junction departs from the called germline gene at one end, perhaps through a read error. The V call is TRBV7-7, the J call TRBJ2-1, with D possibly being TRBD1 (5 bases). The CDR3 is made up of 13 amino acids. CDR1 and CDR2 from the germline V gene are SSHAT and FNYEAQ (reference sequence). CDR3 amino acids: CASSLMQGNEQFF. CDR3 DNA sequence: TGTGCTAGCAGCTTAATGCAGGGCAATGAGCAGTTCTTC.

This clonotype was seen at least ten times. The V and J genes are TRBV27 and TRBJ2-2; D is possibly TRBD1 (5 bases). Germline V gene sequence: CDR1 MNHEY, CDR2 SMNVEV (reference sequence). This CDR3 comprises 15 residues. The ends were cut back, 0 bases at V and 7 bases at J, with 12 bases in the middle. In DNA form, the CDR3 reads TGTGCCAGCAGTTTATCCTTGGACACTGGCGGGGAGCTGTTTTTT. It specifies CASSLSLDTGGELFF.